The clone carrying this TCR beta chain was observed at least ten times. Since a much larger clone is just one base distant, this may be a read error. These data belong to a study of blood T cells in healthy people across ages. The authors ran a second PCR of roughly 6 to 11 cycles using a sample-barcoded 5' primer and a J-beta primer mix. TCRdb independently ran MiXCR on the 5' RACE reads; one entry per CDR3 protein. This table holds 980,000 or so distinct CDR3 sequences, 40% to 60% found once. This CDR3 region has 16 residues. In germline, CDR1 is LNHNV, CDR2 YYDKDF (reference sequence). Trimming left V 3 bases short and J 0 bases short, with 13 bases between.

The chain carries TRBV15 and TRBJ2-3, with D tentatively TRBD1 (6 bases). Sequencing was done on a sample of blood. This sequence originates from a man aged 25-45 years in good health. The DNA of the CDR3 is TGTGCCACCAGCAGCCCGGACAGCAAAAGCACAGATACGCAGTATTTT. Residues: CATSSPDSKSTDTQYF. Together with reference TRBV15 and TRBJ2-3, the CDR3 gives the full variable domain: DAMVIQNPRYQVTQFGKPVTLSCSQTLNHNVMYWYQQKSSQAPKLLFHYYDKDFNNEADTPDNFQSRRPNTSFCFLDIRSPGLGDTAMYLCATSSPDSKSTDTQYFGPGTRLTVL.